The next 24 T cell receptor beta chains were all read from a single sample in a study of blood T cell repertoires in COVID-19. Sequenced by immunoSEQ multiplex PCR; TCRdb stores in-frame clones only, minus some. The table lists a few hundred thousand clones, about 88% of them singletons. Material: peripheral blood. The receptor set was obtained from a man aged 18-30 years with active or convalescent COVID-19.

The rearrangement uses TRBV7-6 and TRBJ2-1, with 7 bases lining up with TRBD2. The CDR3 has 16 amino acids. From germline, CDR1 is SGHVS and CDR2 FNYEAQ. The ends lost 5 bases at V and 2 bases at J; junction bases unmatched: 9. This CDR3 is CASSLGWGGTYNEQFF. As DNA, the CDR3 is TGTGCCAGCAGCCTCGGATGGGGAGGGACCTACAATGAGCAGTTCTTC.

The chain has TRBV28 and TRBJ1-2; a weak D match, TRBD1 (6 bases). Germline V gives CDR1 MDHEN, CDR2 SYDVKM. The CDR3 has 13 residues. Trimming cost V 7 bases and J 4 bases, with 13 bases left between them. The CDR3 is CASTVDRTYGYTF. The CDR3 bases are TGTGCCAGCACCGTGGACAGAACCTATGGCTACACCTTC.

This chain joins TRBV25-1 and TRBJ2-3; a weak D match, TRBD2 (5 bases). The ends were cut back, 0 bases at V and 1 base at J, with 14 bases in the middle. CDR1 and CDR2 from the germline V gene are MGHDK and SYGVNS. This CDR3 has 17 amino acids. CDR3: CASSEYRAGLRTDTQYF. DNA for the CDR3: TGTGCCAGCAGTGAATATCGGGCTGGACTGCGCACAGATACGCAGTATTTT.

The CDR3 spells CASSGQGSGYTF. In nucleotides, the CDR3 is TGTGCCAGCTCGGGACAGGGATCTGGCTACACCTTC. The gene calls are TRBV2 and TRBJ1-2; TRBD1 matches 9 bases. The germline gives CDR1 SNHLY, CDR2 FYNNEI. There are 12 residues in the CDR3. The trim removed 8 bases at V and 7 bases at J, leaving 5 bases unmatched.

The chain recombines TRBV27 with TRBJ1-5, with a weak D call TRBD1 (6 bases). CDR1 and CDR2 (germline): MNHEY, SMNVEV (reference sequence). Trimming shortened V by 2 bases and J by 1 base, and 9 bases separated the two germline ends. The CDR3 totals 15 residues. The CDR3 spells CASSLRQESNQPQHF. For the CDR3, the DNA is TGTGCCAGCAGTTTACGACAGGAGAGCAATCAGCCCCAGCATTTT.

The V gene is TRBV19, the J gene TRBJ1-1; no reliable D call. Trimming left V 6 bases short and J 6 bases short, with 14 bases between. The CDR3 extends over 13 amino acids. Per the germline V gene, CDR1 is LNHDA and CDR2 is SQIVND (reference sequence). In DNA form, the CDR3 reads TGTGCCAGTAGCGCGGGGATGGGCGCTGAAGCTTTCTTT. The encoded protein is CASSAGMGAEAFF.

V usage is TRBV5-5 and J usage is TRBJ2-7; TRBD2 might be the D (5 bases). Germline values: CDR1 SGHKS, CDR2 YYEKEE (reference sequence). This CDR3 has 14 residues. V lost 3 bases and J 3 bases, leaving 13 bases between the germline ends. The chain's CDR3 is CASSWTEEVYEQYF. The CDR3 DNA is TGTGCCAGCAGCTGGACGGAGGAGGTCTACGAGCAGTACTTC.

In this sample, this clone turned up once. The chain employs TRBV9 and TRBJ1-3; D ambiguous. The CDR3 is 15 amino acids. Germline CDR1 reads SGDLS; CDR2 reads YYNGEE. V was pared by 0 bases and J by 0 bases, with 7 bases between. The CDR3 reads CASSVDSLSGNTIYF. CDR3 in DNA: TGTGCCAGCAGCGTAGACAGCCTCTCTGGAAACACCATATATTTT. Supplemented by reference TRBV9 and TRBJ1-3, the full variable domain reads DSGVTQTPKHLITATGQRVTLRCSPRSGDLSVYWYQQSLDQGLQFLIQYYNGEERAKGNILERFSAQQFPDLHSELNLSSLELGDSALYFCASSVDSLSGNTIYFGEGSWLTVV.

V usage is TRBV11-1 and J usage is TRBJ1-1; D call uncertain. Trimming shortened V by 5 bases and J by 7 bases, and 5 bases separated the two germline ends. CDR3 size: 10 residues. Per the germline V gene, CDR1 is SGHAT and CDR2 is FQDESV (reference sequence). The CDR3 here is CASSRDEAFF. The CDR3, as DNA: TGTGCCAGCAGCCGAGATGAAGCTTTCTTT.

The chain recombines TRBV18 with TRBJ1-2; tentative D call: TRBD1 (6 bases). The V and J ends lost 0 bases and 6 bases respectively, with 11 bases between them. The CDR3 is made up of 14 amino acids. CDR1 is KGHSH, CDR2 LQKENI, per germline. The DNA of the CDR3 is TGTGCCAGCTCACCACCGGCAGGGGTTGATGGCTACACCTTC. Its protein is CASSPPAGVDGYTF.

The J gene is TRBJ2-3, the V gene TRBV27, with D possibly matching TRBD1 (6 bases). Germline V gene lookup returns CDR1 MNHEY and CDR2 SMNVEV (reference sequence). With 7 bases removed from V and 5 bases from J, the gap between germline ends came to 13 bases. This CDR3 spans 13 amino acids. The CDR3 reads CASTHREQDTQYF. CDR3 sequence (DNA): TGTGCCAGCACCCACAGGGAGCAAGATACGCAGTATTTT.

The chain carries TRBV29-1 and TRBJ1-6; possibly TRBD1 for D (6 bases). The CDR3 extends over 18 amino acids. The germline CDR1 and CDR2 sequences are SQVTM and ANQGSEA. V lost 7 bases and J lost 11, with 33 bases in between. The CDR3 nucleotides are TGCAGCGCTGGACACCGGGACACCAATTGCTCCGATTCTCCACCCCTCCACTTT. This encodes CSAGHRDTNCSDSPPLHF.

V is TRBV6-5 and J is TRBJ1-4; the D is unclear. V lost 0 bases to trimming and J lost 8 bases, with 13 bases between them. The CDR3 extends over 15 amino acids. Germline lookup yields CDR1 MNHEY and CDR2 SVGAGI. The CDR3, as DNA: TGTGCCAGCAGTTACTCCGGACTCGAGGACGAAAAACTGTTTTTT. This gives the protein CASSYSGLEDEKLFF.

The gene calls are TRBV7-2 and TRBJ1-2; the match to TRBD1 covers 10 bases. The CDR3 covers 15 residues. The trim removed 5 bases at V and 4 bases at J, leaving 7 bases unmatched. Per the germline V gene, CDR1 is SGHTA and CDR2 is FQGNSA. The CDR3 DNA follows: TGTGCCAGCAGCGGGCGGACAGGGGGAGGCTATGGCTACACCTTC. It encodes CASSGRTGGGYGYTF.

This sequence joins TRBV2 and TRBJ2-5, with 8 bases matching TRBD2. V lost 6 bases to trimming and J lost 4 bases; unmatched junction nucleotides: 7. The CDR3 consists of 14 residues. Germline CDR1 SNHLY, CDR2 FYNNEI. The CDR3 DNA is TGTGCCAGCAGGCTCATCGGGGGGGGAGAGACCCAGTACTTC. Amino acid sequence: CASRLIGGGETQYF.

This clone was seen a single time. The V and J genes are TRBV28 and TRBJ2-7; the match to TRBD1 covers 7 bases. The CDR3 is made up of 16 amino acids. After removal of 5 bases from V and 0 bases from J, the junction contained 10 bases not matched to a gene. Germline V lookup: CDR1 MDHEN, CDR2 SYDVKM. The CDR3 protein is CASSPLPGQTSYEQYF. The CDR3 DNA reads as TGTGCCAGCAGTCCCCTACCGGGACAGACCTCCTACGAGCAGTACTTC.

This rearrangement joins TRBV2 to TRBJ2-2; perhaps TRBD1 as D (5 bases). This CDR3 has 16 amino acids. V was shortened by 8 bases and J by 4 bases, with 20 bases between the two germline ends. The germline V gene encodes CDR1 SNHLY and CDR2 FYNNEI. CDR3 residues: CASVAVGRRGTGELFF. The CDR3 DNA is TGTGCCAGCGTAGCTGTGGGGCGAAGGGGCACCGGGGAGCTGTTTTTT.

The chain couples TRBV2 to TRBJ1-5; a weak D match, TRBD1 (6 bases). Trimming removed 4 bases at V and 0 bases at J, with 7 bases between. The CDR3 has 14 amino acids. The germline V gene encodes CDR1 SNHLY and CDR2 FYNNEI. CDR3 in DNA: TGTGCCAGCAGTGTAGGGGGTAGCAATCAGCCCCAGCATTTT. Translation gives CASSVGGSNQPQHF.

J is TRBJ2-2 and V is TRBV25-1; 7 positions agree with TRBD1. The CDR3 length is 16 residues. Trimming cost V 4 bases and J 7 bases; bases outside gene matches: 12. In germline, CDR1 is MGHDK, CDR2 SYGVNS. The CDR3 sequence is CASSVSGQWAVGELFF. The DNA of the CDR3 is TGTGCCAGCAGTGTTTCGGGACAGTGGGCAGTCGGGGAGCTGTTTTTT.

The rearrangement uses TRBV3-1 (or the pseudogene TRBV3-2) and TRBJ1-5, with D possibly TRBD1 on 5 matching bases. The CDR3 runs to 14 residues. Trimming took 1 base from V and 5 from J, leaving 9 bases between them. Germline assignment: CDR1 LGHDT and CDR2 YNNKEL (reference sequence). DNA for the CDR3: TGTGCCAGCAGCCAAGTCGCGGGGGATCAGCCCCAGCATTTT. It codes for CASSQVAGDQPQHF.

This chain uses TRBV20-1 with TRBJ1-1; D unresolved. Germline assignment: CDR1 DFQATT and CDR2 SNEGSKA (reference sequence). V was clipped by 4 bases and J by 0 bases, with 3 bases between them. CDR3 size: 11 residues. Here the CDR3 DNA reads TGCAGTGCTAATATGAACACTGAAGCTTTCTTT. It is translated as CSANMNTEAFF.

The chain combines TRBV5-1 with TRBJ2-7; unclear D gene. The germline V gene encodes CDR1 SGHRS and CDR2 YFSETQ. V was cut by 7 bases and J by 6 bases, with 17 bases left in between. CDR3 length equals 13 residues. The CDR3 region has the DNA TGCGCCAGCCGGAGACCCCCCGATAGCGAGCAGTACTTC. Its translation is CASRRPPDSEQYF.

The V and J genes are TRBV6-2 or TRBV6-3 and TRBJ1-5, with D unresolved. The CDR3 is made up of 20 amino acids. V was trimmed by 0 bases and J by 0 bases, leaving 21 bases between them. Germline CDR1 reads MNHEY; CDR2 reads SVGEGT. Here the CDR3 reads CASSYSIGQSIQNSNQPQHF. CDR3 nucleotide sequence: TGTGCCAGCAGTTACTCCATTGGGCAGAGTATACAAAATAGCAATCAGCCCCAGCATTTT.

V gene TRBV19 combines with J gene TRBJ1-1, with D possibly matching TRBD1 (6 bases). Germline V lookup: CDR1 LNHDA, CDR2 SQIVND (reference sequence). The CDR3 runs to 17 residues. V dropped 3 bases and J dropped 3 bases, with 20 bases sitting between them. The CDR3 DNA sequence: TGTGCCAGTAGTATGTCCTCCCCGGGGGGCTTTGACACTGAAGCTTTCTTT. Residues: CASSMSSPGGFDTEAFF.